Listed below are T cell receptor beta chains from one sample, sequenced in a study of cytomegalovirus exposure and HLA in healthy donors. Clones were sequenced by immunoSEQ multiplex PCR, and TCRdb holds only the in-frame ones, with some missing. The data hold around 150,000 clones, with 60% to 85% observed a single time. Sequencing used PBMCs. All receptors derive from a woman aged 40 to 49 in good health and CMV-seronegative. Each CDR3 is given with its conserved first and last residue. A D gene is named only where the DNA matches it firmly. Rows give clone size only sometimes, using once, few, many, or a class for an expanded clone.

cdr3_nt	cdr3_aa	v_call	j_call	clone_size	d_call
TGTGCCAGCAGCTTAGACGGGAAACTTAACACTGAAGCTTTCTTT	CASSLDGKLNTEAFF	TRBV7-3	TRBJ1-1	-	-
TGCGCCAGCAGCGTTCTGTGGCAGAGGGAGCAGTTCTTC	CASSVLWQREQFF	TRBV5-1	TRBJ2-1	-	-
TGTGCCAGCAGCTCCCGGACAGGAGCTAACTATGGCTACACCTTC	CASSSRTGANYGYTF	TRBV9	TRBJ1-2	-	TRBD1
TGCAGCGCTCAAGGCTCGGGACAGGATTATGAAAAACTGTTTTTT	CSAQGSGQDYEKLFF	TRBV29-1	TRBJ1-4	-	TRBD1
TGCGCCAGCAGCTTCACAGCTAACTATGGCTACACCTTC	CASSFTANYGYTF	TRBV5-1	TRBJ1-2	-	-
TGTGCCAGCGTCCGGGACAGGGGTGGGGAGCTGTTTTTT	CASVRDRGGELFF	TRBV25-1	TRBJ2-2	-	TRBD1
TGTGCCAGCAACTCGGGAGGGACCACCGGGGAGCTGTTTTTT	CASNSGGTTGELFF	TRBV28	TRBJ2-2	-	TRBD2
TGTGCCAGCAGTCGACAGGGCGGATATCAGCCCCAGCATTTT	CASSRQGGYQPQHF	TRBV28	TRBJ1-5	-	TRBD1
TGCGCCAGCCAAGAATTGGGCAGGGGACGAGGCGGCTACACCTTC	CASQELGRGRGGYTF	TRBV4-1	TRBJ1-2	once	-
TGTGCCAGCAGCTTAACAGGGGGCAATGAGCAGTTCTTC	CASSLTGGNEQFF	TRBV13	TRBJ2-1	few	TRBD1
TGTGCCAGCAGTGAGTCAGGGACAGCTAGCACAGATACGCAGTATTTT	CASSESGTASTDTQYF	TRBV2	TRBJ2-3	-	TRBD1
TGCGCGTCCCGGCAGGCGAGCTCCTACGAGCAGTACTTC	CASRQASSYEQYF	TRBV5-1	TRBJ2-7	-	-
TGCGCCAGCAGTCTCCGGGACAGGCAAATGAACACTGAAGCTTTCTTT	CASSLRDRQMNTEAFF	TRBV4-1	TRBJ1-1	-	TRBD1
TGTGCCAGCAGAGATCAGGTGAACACTGAAGCTTTCTTT	CASRDQVNTEAFF	TRBV6-1	TRBJ1-1	-	-